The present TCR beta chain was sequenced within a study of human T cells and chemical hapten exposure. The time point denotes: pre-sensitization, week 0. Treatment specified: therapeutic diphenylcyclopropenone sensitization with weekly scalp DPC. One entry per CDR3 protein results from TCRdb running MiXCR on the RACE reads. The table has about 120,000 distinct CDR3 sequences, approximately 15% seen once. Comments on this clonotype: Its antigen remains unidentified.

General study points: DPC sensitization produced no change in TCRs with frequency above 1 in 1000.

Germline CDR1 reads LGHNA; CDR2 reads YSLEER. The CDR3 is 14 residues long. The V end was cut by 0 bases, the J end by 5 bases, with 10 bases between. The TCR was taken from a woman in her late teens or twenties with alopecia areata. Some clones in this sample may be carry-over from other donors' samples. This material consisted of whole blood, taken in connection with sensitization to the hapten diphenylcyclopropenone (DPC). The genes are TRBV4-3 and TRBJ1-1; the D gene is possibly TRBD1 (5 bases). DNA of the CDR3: TGCGCCAGCAGCCAAGAGAAGGGGTGGACTGAAGCTTTCTTT. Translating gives CASSQEKGWTEAFF.